One TCR beta chain is described in this entry. This sample is part of a study of cytomegalovirus exposure and HLA in healthy donors. Amplification used 60 Vbeta primers and 13 Jbeta primers. Generated by immunoSEQ multiplex PCR, the TCRdb table keeps only in-frame clones and is missing some. The table has around 200,000 clones, over 80% seen once. This clonotype was obtained from a man aged 50-59 years in good health and CMV-seronegative. Specimen: PBMCs.

CDR3 in DNA: TGTGCCAGCAGTTCCAGGACAGCGAACACTGAAGCTTTCTTT. Its translation: CASSSRTANTEAFF. This chain joins TRBV6-5 and TRBJ1-1, with D possibly being TRBD1 (6 bases). Germline V gives CDR1 MNHEY, CDR2 SVGAGI. Deletions cut 4 bases from V and 1 base from J, with 10 bases between. The CDR3 has 14 residues.